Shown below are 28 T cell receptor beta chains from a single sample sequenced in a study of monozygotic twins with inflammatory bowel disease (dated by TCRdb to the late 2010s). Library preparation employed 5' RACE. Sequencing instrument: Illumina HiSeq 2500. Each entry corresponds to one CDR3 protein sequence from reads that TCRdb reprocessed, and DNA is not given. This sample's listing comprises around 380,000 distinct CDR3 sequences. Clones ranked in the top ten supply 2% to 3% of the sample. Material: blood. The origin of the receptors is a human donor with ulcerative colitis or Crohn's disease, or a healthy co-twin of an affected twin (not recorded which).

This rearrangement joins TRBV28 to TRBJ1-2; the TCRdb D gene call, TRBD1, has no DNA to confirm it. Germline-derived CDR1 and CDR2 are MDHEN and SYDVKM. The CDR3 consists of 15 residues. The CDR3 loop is CASRQPGTGIYGYTF.

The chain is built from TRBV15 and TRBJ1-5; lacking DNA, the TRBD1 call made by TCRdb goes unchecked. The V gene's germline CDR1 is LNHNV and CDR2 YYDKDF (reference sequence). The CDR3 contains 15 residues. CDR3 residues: CATSLGKGVDQPQHF. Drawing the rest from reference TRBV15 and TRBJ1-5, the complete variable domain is DAMVIQNPRYQVTQFGKPVTLSCSQTLNHNVMYWYQQKSSQAPKLLFHYYDKDFNNEADTPDNFQSRRPNTSFCFLDIRSPGLGDTAMYLCATSLGKGVDQPQHFGDGTRLSIL.

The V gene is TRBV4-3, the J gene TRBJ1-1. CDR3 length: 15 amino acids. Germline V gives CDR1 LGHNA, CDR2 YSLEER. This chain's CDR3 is CASSRAGGSNTEAFF.

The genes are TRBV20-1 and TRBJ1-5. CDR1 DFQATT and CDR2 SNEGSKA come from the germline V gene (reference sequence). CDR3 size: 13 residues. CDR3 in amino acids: CSASLGSNQPQHF.

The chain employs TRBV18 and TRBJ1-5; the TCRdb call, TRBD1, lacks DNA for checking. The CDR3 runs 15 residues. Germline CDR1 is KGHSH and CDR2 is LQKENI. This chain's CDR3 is CVSSLDGGSNQPQHF.

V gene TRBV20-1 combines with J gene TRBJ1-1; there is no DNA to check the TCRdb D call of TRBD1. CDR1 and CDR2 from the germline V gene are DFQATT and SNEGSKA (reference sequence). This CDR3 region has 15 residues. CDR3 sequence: CSASKVKGASTEAFF.

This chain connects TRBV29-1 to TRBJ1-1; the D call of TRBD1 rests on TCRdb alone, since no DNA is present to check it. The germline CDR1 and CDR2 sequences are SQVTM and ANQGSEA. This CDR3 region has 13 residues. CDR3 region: CSVGGQGRTEAFF.

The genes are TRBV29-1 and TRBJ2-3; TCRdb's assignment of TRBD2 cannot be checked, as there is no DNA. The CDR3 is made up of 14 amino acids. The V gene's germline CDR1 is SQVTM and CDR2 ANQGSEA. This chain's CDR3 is CSVQGLVGGDTQYF.

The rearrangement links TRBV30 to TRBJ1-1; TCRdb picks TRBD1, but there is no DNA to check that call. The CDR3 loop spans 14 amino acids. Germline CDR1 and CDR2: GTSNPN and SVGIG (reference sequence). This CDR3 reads CASRGLRLNTEAFF.

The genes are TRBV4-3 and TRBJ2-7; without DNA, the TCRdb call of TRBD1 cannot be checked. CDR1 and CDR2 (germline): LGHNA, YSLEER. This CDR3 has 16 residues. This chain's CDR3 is CASSEHPGQGSYEQYF.

Here the CDR3 reads CASRLNTGELFF. The rearrangement links TRBV5-1 to TRBJ2-2. From germline, CDR1 is SGHRS and CDR2 YFSETQ. The CDR3 totals 12 residues.

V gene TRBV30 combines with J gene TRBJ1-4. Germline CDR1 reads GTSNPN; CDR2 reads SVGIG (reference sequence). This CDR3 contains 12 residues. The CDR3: CAWSPRSEKLFF. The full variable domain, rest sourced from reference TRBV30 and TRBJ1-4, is SQTIHQWPATLVQPVGSPLSLECTVEGTSNPNLYWYRQAAGRGLQLLFYSVGIGQISSEVPQNLSASRPQDRQFILSSKKLLLSDSGFYLCAWSPRSEKLFFGSGTQLSVL.

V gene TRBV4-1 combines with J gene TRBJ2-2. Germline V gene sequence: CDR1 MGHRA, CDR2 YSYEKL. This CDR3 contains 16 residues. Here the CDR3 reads CASSEDSETNTGELFF.

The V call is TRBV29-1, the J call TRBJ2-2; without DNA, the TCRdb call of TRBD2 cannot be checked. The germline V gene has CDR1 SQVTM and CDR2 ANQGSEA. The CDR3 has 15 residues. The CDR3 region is CSVDVAGGGGGELFF.

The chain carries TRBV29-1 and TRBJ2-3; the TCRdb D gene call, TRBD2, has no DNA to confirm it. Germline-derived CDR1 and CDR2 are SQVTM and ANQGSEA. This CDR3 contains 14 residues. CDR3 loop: CSVGTSGAADTQYF.

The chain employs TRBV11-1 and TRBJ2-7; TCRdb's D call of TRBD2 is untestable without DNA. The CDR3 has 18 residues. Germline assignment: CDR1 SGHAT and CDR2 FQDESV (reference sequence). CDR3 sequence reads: CASSFGTSGREYTYEQYF.

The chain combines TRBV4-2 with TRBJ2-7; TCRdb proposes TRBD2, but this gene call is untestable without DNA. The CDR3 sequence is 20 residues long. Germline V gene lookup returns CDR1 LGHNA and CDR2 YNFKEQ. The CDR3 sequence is CASSQYVTAGGAGGSYEQYF.

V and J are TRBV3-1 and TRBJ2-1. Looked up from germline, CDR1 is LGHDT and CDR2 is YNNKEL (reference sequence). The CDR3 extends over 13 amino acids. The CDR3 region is CASSQVKVNEQFF.

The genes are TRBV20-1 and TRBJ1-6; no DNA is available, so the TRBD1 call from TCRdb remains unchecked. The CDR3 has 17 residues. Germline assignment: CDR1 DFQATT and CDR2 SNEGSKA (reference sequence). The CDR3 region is CSARDLRQGASGSPLHF.

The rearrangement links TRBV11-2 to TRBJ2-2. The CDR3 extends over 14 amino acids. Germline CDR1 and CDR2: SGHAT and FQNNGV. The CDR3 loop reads CASSPHANTGELFF. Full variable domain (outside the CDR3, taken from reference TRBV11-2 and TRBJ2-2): EAGVAQSPRYKIIEKRQSVAFWCNPISGHATLYWYQQILGQGPKLLIQFQNNGVVDDSQLPKDRFSAERLKGVDSTLKIQPAKLEDSAVYLCASSPHANTGELFFGEGSRLTVL.

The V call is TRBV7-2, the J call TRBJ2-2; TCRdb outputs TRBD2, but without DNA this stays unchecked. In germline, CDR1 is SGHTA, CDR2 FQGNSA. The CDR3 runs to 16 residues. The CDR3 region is CASSLETSGIHGELFF.

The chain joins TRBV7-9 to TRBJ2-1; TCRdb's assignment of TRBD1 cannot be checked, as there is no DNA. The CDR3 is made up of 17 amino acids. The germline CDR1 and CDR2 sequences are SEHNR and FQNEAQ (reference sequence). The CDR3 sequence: CASSPPPTVSSYNEQFF.

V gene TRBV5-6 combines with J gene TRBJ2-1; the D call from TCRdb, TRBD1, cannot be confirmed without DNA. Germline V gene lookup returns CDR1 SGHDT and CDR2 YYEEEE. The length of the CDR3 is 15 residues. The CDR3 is CASSFGTTPYNEQFF.

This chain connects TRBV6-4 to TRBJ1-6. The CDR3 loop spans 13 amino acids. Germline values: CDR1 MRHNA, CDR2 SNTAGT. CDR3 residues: CASSDTVTSPLHF.

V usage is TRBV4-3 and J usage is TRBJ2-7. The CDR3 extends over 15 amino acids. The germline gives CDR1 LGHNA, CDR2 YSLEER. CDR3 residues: CASSQDAGDSNEQYF.

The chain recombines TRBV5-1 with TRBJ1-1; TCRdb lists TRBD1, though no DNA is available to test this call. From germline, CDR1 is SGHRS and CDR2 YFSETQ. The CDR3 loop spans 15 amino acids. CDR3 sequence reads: CASRVSGGDSSEAFF.

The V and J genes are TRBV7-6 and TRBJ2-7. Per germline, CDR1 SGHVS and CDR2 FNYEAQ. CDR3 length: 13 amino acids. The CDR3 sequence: CASSPERGREQYF. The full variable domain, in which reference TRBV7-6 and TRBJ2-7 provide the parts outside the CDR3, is GAGVSQSPRYKVTKRGQDVALRCDPISGHVSLYWYRQALGQGPEFLTYFNYEAQQDKSGLPNDRFSAERPEGSISTLTIQRTEQRDSAMYRCASSPERGREQYFGPGTRLTVT.

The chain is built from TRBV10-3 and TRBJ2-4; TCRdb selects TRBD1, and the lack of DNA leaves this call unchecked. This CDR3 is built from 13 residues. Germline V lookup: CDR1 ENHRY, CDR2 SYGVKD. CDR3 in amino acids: CAIRPDRADIQYF.